This passage covers 22 T cell receptor beta chains from one sample sequenced in a study of breast tumors, draining lymph nodes, adjacent tissues. TCRdb re-analysed the multiplex PCR reads in MiXCR, keeping a single row per CDR3 protein. Here the sample spans 150,000 to 250,000 distinct CDR3 sequences, roughly 31% being singletons. Samples came from axillary lymph nodes draining the breast cancer. Sequencing was done on a sample of axillary lymph node tissue. These receptors originate from a female donor with breast cancer. Some clones in this sample may be carry-over from other donors' samples.

This clonotype was seen ten or more times. The V gene is TRBV6-2 or TRBV6-3, the J gene TRBJ2-7; possibly TRBD1 for D (5 bases). Germline V CDR1 and CDR2: MNHEY, SVGEGT. This CDR3 has 14 amino acids. V was shortened by 4 bases and J by 2 bases, with 12 bases between the two germline ends. The CDR3 is CASSSPDRPYEQYF. The CDR3 region has the DNA TGTGCCAGCAGTTCCCCCGACAGACCCTACGAGCAGTACTTC.

This chain links TRBV7-9 with TRBJ1-1, with 9 positions matching TRBD1. From germline, CDR1 is SEHNR and CDR2 FQNEAQ (reference sequence). V lost 5 bases to trimming and J lost 0 bases; unmatched junction nucleotides: 10. This CDR3 has 17 amino acids. CDR3 loop: CASSPPTGGGMNTEAFF. In nucleotides, the CDR3 is TGTGCCAGCAGCCCCCCTACAGGGGGCGGGATGAACACTGAAGCTTTCTTT.

The table lists this clonotype with many counts. J is TRBJ2-5 and V is TRBV3-1; 9 bases match TRBD2. Germline V gene lookup returns CDR1 LGHDT and CDR2 YNNKEL (reference sequence). This CDR3 comprises 15 residues. The V and J ends lost 3 bases and 9 bases, in that order; junction bases with no gene match: 11. The chain's CDR3 is CASSHSVAGEVAQYF. The CDR3 DNA reads as TGTGCCAGCAGCCATTCGGTAGCGGGAGAAGTGGCCCAGTACTTC.

There are many counts of this clonotype. The chain is built from TRBV4-3 and TRBJ2-1; 14 bases map to TRBD2. The CDR3 is 15 residues long. Unmatched junction bases numbered 4, after V lost 3 bases and J lost 9 bases. Germline V CDR1 and CDR2: LGHNA, YSLEER. CDR3 residues: CASSQGLAGDGEQFF. In DNA form, the CDR3 reads TGCGCCAGCAGCCAGGGACTAGCGGGGGACGGTGAGCAGTTCTTC.

A few counts support this clonotype. A read error may be the cause here, since a much bigger clone is one base away. The CDR3 does not end in the conserved phenylalanine or tryptophan, so this is likely a read error. V usage is TRBV4-1 and J usage is TRBJ2-7, with 7 positions matching TRBD2. The germline gives CDR1 MGHRA, CDR2 YSYEKL. J lost 6 bases, V lost 3 bases, and 11 bases had no gene match. The CDR3 consists of 15 residues. This chain's CDR3 is CASSQTSRDLLEQYL. Written as DNA, the CDR3 is TGCGCCAGCAGCCAGACTAGCAGAGACTTGCTCGAGCAGTACCTC.

This clonotype was observed a few times. The rearrangement links TRBV3-1 to TRBJ2-3; D call uncertain. The CDR3 sequence is 16 residues long. The germline V and J ends were trimmed by 0 bases and 4 bases, with 14 bases remaining between them. Germline V gene data show CDR1 as LGHDT and CDR2 as YNNKEL (reference sequence). As DNA, the CDR3 is TGTGCCAGCAGCCAAGATAGCCCGGTCGGGCCAGATACGCAGTATTTT. Encoded protein: CASSQDSPVGPDTQYF.

This clonotype has only a few counts. Being one base from a much bigger clone, this may be a read error. The rearrangement joins TRBV4-1 to TRBJ2-5, with D possibly matching TRBD1 (6 bases). The ends were cut back, 3 bases at V and 2 bases at J, with 19 bases in the middle. This CDR3 has 17 residues. The germline V gene has CDR1 MGHRA and CDR2 YSYEKL. CDR3 DNA: TGCGCCAGCAGCCAGTTGACCTCAGGGGTAGAACAAGAGACCCAGTACTTC. Translation gives CASSQLTSGVEQETQYF.

This clonotype has a count of ten or more. V and J are TRBV19 and TRBJ2-5; D is possibly TRBD1 or TRBD2 (5 bases each). The CDR3 extends over 13 amino acids. V dropped 5 bases and J dropped 2 bases, with 9 bases sitting between them. Germline CDR1 and CDR2: LNHDA and SQIVND (reference sequence). CDR3 sequence: CASSGGSQETQYF. The CDR3 bases are TGTGCCAGTAGTGGGGGTTCTCAAGAGACCCAGTACTTC.

On this clonotype itself: A read error may be the cause here, since a much bigger clone is one base away. The chain uses TRBV19 and TRBJ1-5; 10 nucleotides line up with TRBD1. The CDR3 is 14 residues long. The V gene's germline CDR1 is LNHDA and CDR2 SQIVND (reference sequence). CDR3 sequence: CAGRRDRGDQPQHF. The CDR3 DNA reads TGTGCCGGTAGAAGGGACAGGGGCGATCAGCCCCAGCATTTT.

V gene TRBV3-1 combines with J gene TRBJ2-5; D is perhaps TRBD1 or TRBD2 (5 bases each). Germline assignment: CDR1 LGHDT and CDR2 YNNKEL (reference sequence). V gave up 4 bases and J gave up 7 bases, with 10 bases separating them. CDR3 length equals 12 residues. The CDR3 nucleotides read TGTGCCAGCAGCCGGGGGTTGGGGACCCAGTACTTC. This encodes CASSRGLGTQYF.

In regard to this clonotype: The germline gene is not matched at one end of the junction; a read error may be the cause. The V and J genes are TRBV5-4 and TRBJ2-5; D is possibly TRBD2 (5 bases). Germline CDR1 SGHNT, CDR2 YYREEE (reference sequence). This CDR3 has 16 residues. CDR3 sequence: CASSLPTTGSQGTQYF. The CDR3 nucleotides read TGTGCCAGCAGCTTGCCGACTACCGGGTCCCAAGGGACCCAGTACTTC.

This rearrangement joins TRBV2 to TRBJ2-3; TRBD1 might be the D (5 bases). The germline CDR1 and CDR2 sequences are SNHLY and FYNNEI. Trimming took 8 bases from V and 11 from J, leaving 20 bases between them. There are 13 residues in the CDR3. Here the CDR3 reads CASETVGYNEQYF. CDR3 in DNA: TGTGCCAGCGAGACAGTTGGCTACAATGAGCAGTATTTT.

This clonotype was counted ten times or more. This chain uses TRBV15 with TRBJ2-7, with TRBD2 matching 7 bases. With 0 bases clipped from V and 9 bases from J, the junction kept 11 bases outside the gene matches. Germline V CDR1 and CDR2: LNHNV, YYDKDF (reference sequence). The CDR3 runs 15 residues. CDR3 sequence: CATSREGRAGSGQYF. Here the CDR3 DNA reads TGTGCCACCAGCAGAGAAGGAAGAGCGGGGTCGGGGCAGTACTTC.

Only a few counts were recorded for this clonotype. The V call is TRBV18, the J call TRBJ2-3, with TRBD2 as a possible D gene (6 bases). Trimming pared 4 bases from V and 3 bases from J, leaving 14 bases between. Germline CDR1 and CDR2: KGHSH and LQKENI. The CDR3 has 15 amino acids. CDR3 amino acids: CASSQELRGTDTQYF. The CDR3 DNA follows: TGTGCCAGCTCACAAGAACTGCGGGGAACAGATACGCAGTATTTT.

The chain combines TRBV10-3 with TRBJ2-3; TRBD2 agrees at 9 bases. Germline CDR1 reads ENHRY; CDR2 reads SYGVKD. The CDR3 contains 16 residues. V was pared by 8 bases and J by 2 bases, with 11 bases of the junction left unmatched. CDR3 DNA sequence: TGTGCCATCCGAGGGGTAGCGGGAGAAATCACAGATACGCAGTATTTT. The encoded protein is CAIRGVAGEITDTQYF.

This clonotype showed up many times. This rearrangement joins TRBV5-6 to TRBJ1-6, with TRBD1 as a possible D gene (5 bases). This CDR3 contains 15 residues. Germline V CDR1 and CDR2: SGHDT, YYEEEE. Trimming shortened V by 0 bases and J by 9 bases, and 13 bases separated the two germline ends. The CDR3 DNA follows: TGTGCCAGCAGCTTGGATCAGGGCGAAGGTTCACCCCTCCACTTT. This translates into CASSLDQGEGSPLHF.

V is TRBV11-2 and J is TRBJ2-5, with 9 bases that match TRBD2. V shed 2 bases, J shed 0 bases, and the junction held 7 bases outside the gene matches. Germline V gives CDR1 SGHAT, CDR2 FQNNGV. The CDR3 contains 17 residues. For the CDR3, the DNA is TGTGCCAGCAGCTTAAGCATAGCGGGGGACAACCAAGAGACCCAGTACTTC. Encoded protein: CASSLSIAGDNQETQYF.

This clonotype has a handful of counts. The chain is built from TRBV12-3 or TRBV12-4 and TRBJ2-2, with TRBD2 as a possible D gene (6 bases). The CDR3 contains 13 residues. V was trimmed by 0 bases and J by 7 bases, leaving 6 bases between them. CDR3 coding DNA: TGTGCCAGCAGTTTAGCGACTAGCGGGGAGCTGTTTTTT. This translates into CASSLATSGELFF.

J is TRBJ1-5 and V is TRBV7-8, with D perhaps matching TRBD1 (5 bases). The V gene lost 0 bases and the J gene lost 6 bases, with 18 bases spanning the gap. From germline, CDR1 is SGHVS and CDR2 FQNEAQ. The CDR3 is made up of 17 amino acids. The CDR3 protein is CASSLALMGQTVQPQHF. The CDR3 coding sequence is TGTGCCAGCAGCTTAGCGCTAATGGGGCAGACCGTTCAGCCCCAGCATTTT.

The V and J genes are TRBV6-1 and TRBJ2-2; D may be TRBD2 (7 bases). V lost 2 bases and J 0 bases, leaving 16 bases between the germline ends. This CDR3 is built from 18 residues. CDR1 and CDR2 from the germline V gene are MNHNS and SASEGT. This CDR3 is CASSENLVGGANTGELFF. As DNA, the CDR3 is TGTGCCAGCAGTGAAAACCTGGTAGGGGGGGCGAACACCGGGGAGCTGTTTTTT.

The genes are TRBV11-2 and TRBJ2-1; tentatively, D is TRBD2 (6 bases). Germline V gene data show CDR1 as SGHAT and CDR2 as FQNNGV. The V gene lost 0 bases and the J gene lost 8 bases, with 20 bases spanning the gap. CDR3 length: 17 amino acids. Here the CDR3 DNA reads TGTGCCAGCAGCTTAGAATCTAGCGAGAGGGCCGGCGATGAGCAGTTCTTC. This translates into CASSLESSERAGDEQFF.

For this clonotype: A single base separates this from a much larger clone, so it may be a read error. The chain links TRBV19 to TRBJ2-3, with D uncertain. Germline V gene data show CDR1 as LNHDA and CDR2 as SQIVND (reference sequence). There are 17 residues in the CDR3. CDR3 DNA: TGTGCCAGTAGTACCATCGGCTCAACCACAGCCACAGATACGCAGTCTTTT. Translated, it gives CASSTIGSTTATDTQSF.